A single T cell receptor (beta chain) is shown here with its context. The antigen is not known. From germline, CDR1 is SGDLS and CDR2 YYNGEE. V was cut by 3 bases and J by 2 bases, with 14 bases left in between. The CDR3 consists of 15 residues. These data originate in a study of T cell responses to AZD1222 COVID-19 vaccine. Across the study: Timing groups of about 4 and about 12 weeks for second doses were pooled.

Study results and limitations: The reported proportion of spike-specific TCRs targeting unmutated variant regions was nearly half. Two AZD1222 administrations were followed by greater Spike-specific TCR breadth and depth. The CD4 TCRs associated with vaccination extended across spike and predominated at 160-218 and 743-854.

This table comes from immunoSEQ multiplex PCR, and its TCRdb copy is limited to in-frame clones, with some not included. The sample holds roughly 100,000 clones, around 87% seen once. The rearrangement joins TRBV9 to TRBJ1-1, with a weak D call TRBD1 (6 bases). The source is an adult in good health. The sequencing used peripheral blood, collected on day 0 of AZD1222 vaccination. CDR3 residues: CASSAPDSTNTEAFF. CDR3 DNA sequence: TGTGCCAGCAGCGCCCCGGACAGTACTAACACTGAAGCTTTCTTT.